This T cell receptor beta chain was captured in a study of blood T cell repertoires in COVID-19. Data came from immunoSEQ multiplex PCR; TCRdb stores just in-frame clones and leaves some out. The table includes under 500,000 clones, 75% to 90% detected once. The V and J ends lost 6 bases and 7 bases, in that order; junction bases with no gene match: 8. This CDR3 is built from 14 residues. Germline loops: CDR1 MDHEN, CDR2 SYDVKM. The chain joins TRBV28 to TRBJ1-2, with TRBD1 matching 10 bases. The sample consisted of PBMCs or T cells enriched from blood (not recorded which). The receptor was derived from a man aged 25 to 40 who had recovered from COVID-19. As DNA, the CDR3 is TGTGCCAGCAGACCTCGACAGGGGGCGTCTGGCTACACCTTC. Amino acids: CASRPRQGASGYTF.